Listed below are T cell receptor beta chains from one sample, sequenced in a study of tumor-infiltrating lymphocytes in oesophageal squamous cell carcinoma. TCRdb redid the calling of the PCR reads with MiXCR, one entry per CDR3 protein. The sample shows approximately 12,000 distinct CDR3 sequences, approximately 45% of them seen only once. The sample was normal esophageal tissue next to the tumor. Source of these receptors: a male donor with esophageal squamous cell carcinoma. CDR3s include the opening cysteine and the closing phenylalanine or tryptophan. The D gene is left open where the match is weak. Rows give clone size only sometimes, using once, few, many, or a class for an expanded clone.

CDR3nt	CDR3aa	abundance	d_gene	v_gene	j_gene
TGCGCCAGCAGCTTGGGGCCCCAGGGGGCTTACCAAGAGACCCAGTACTTC	CASSLGPQGAYQETQYF	many	TRBD1	TRBV5-1	TRBJ2-5
TGTGCCAGCATGCTACAGGGAGGGTCCAAAAACATTCAGTACTTC	CASMLQGGSKNIQYF	few	NA	TRBV6-1	TRBJ2-4
TGTGCCAGCAGTCTTAGTAGGGTAGAGACCCAGTACTTC	CASSLSRVETQYF	NA	NA	TRBV12-3/TRBV12-4	TRBJ2-5
TGTGCCAGCAGTTCCGGGACAGTGACAGATACGCAGTATTTT	CASSSGTVTDTQYF	many	TRBD1	TRBV6-1	TRBJ2-3
TGTGCCAGCAGCTCCAGGACTAGCGGGAGCCAAGAGACCCAGTACTTC	CASSSRTSGSQETQYF	NA	TRBD2	TRBV7-8	TRBJ2-5
TGTGCCAGCAGCTGGACAGGCGACACTGAAGCTTTCTTT	CASSWTGDTEAFF	few	TRBD1	TRBV7-3	TRBJ1-1
TGTGCCAGTAGTCTCGACGGGAGCTCTGGAAACACCATATATTTT	CASSLDGSSGNTIYF	few	NA	TRBV19	TRBJ1-3
TGTGCCAGCAGTCCCCGTAGGACTAGCACAGATACGCAGTATTTT	CASSPRRTSTDTQYF	NA	NA	TRBV12-3/TRBV12-4	TRBJ2-3
TGTGCCAGCAGCTGGGGACCGAACACTGAAGCTTTCTTT	CASSWGPNTEAFF	NA	NA	TRBV7-3	TRBJ1-1
TGTGCCAGCAGTAGTGGGGGGGGAGAGACCCAGTACTTC	CASSSGGGETQYF	NA	TRBD2	TRBV7-6	TRBJ2-5
TGTGCCAGCAGCACTTACGATCAGCCCCAGCATTTT	CASSTYDQPQHF	NA	NA	TRBV6-6	TRBJ1-5
TGTGCCAGCAGTGAAGGACCGGGAGATGAGCAGTTCTTC	CASSEGPGDEQFF	NA	NA	TRBV6-1	TRBJ2-1
TGTGCCAGCAGCCTCATAGGGACTTTC	CASSLIGTF	NA	NA	TRBV7-3	TRBJ2-6
TGTGCCAGCAGCTTAGTCGCAGGGTCAGGACAGCCCCAGCATTTT	CASSLVAGSGQPQHF	once	NA	TRBV11-2	TRBJ1-5
TGTGCCAGCAGCTTTGGACTAGCGGGAGGGGGTGAGCAGTTCTTC	CASSFGLAGGGEQFF	NA	TRBD2	TRBV7-2	TRBJ2-1
TGCGCCAGCAGCTTGGCCGGCAATGAGCAGTACTTC	CASSLAGNEQYF	once	NA	TRBV5-1	TRBJ2-7
TGTGCCAGCAGCTTAGGGCAGGGGGCCAACGTCCTGACTTTC	CASSLGQGANVLTF	few	NA	TRBV7-2	TRBJ2-6
TGTGCCAGCAGCGATCGGCCATACGCCTACAATGAGCAGTTCTTC	CASSDRPYAYNEQFF	few	NA	TRBV7-3	TRBJ2-1
TGTGCCAGCAGCTTAGAGGCTGTGACAGATACGCAGTATTTT	CASSLEAVTDTQYF	NA	NA	TRBV7-2	TRBJ2-3
TGTGCCAGCAGCCGGGACAGGGGATCTGGCGAGCAGTTCTTC	CASSRDRGSGEQFF	NA	TRBD1	TRBV11-2	TRBJ2-1
TGTGCCAGTCGGCAAGGGGGAACGAACTATGGCTACACCTTC	CASRQGGTNYGYTF	once	NA	TRBV28	TRBJ1-2
TGTGCCAGCAGTTTCCAGCGGGGGGCGGGCGGGGAGCTGTTTTTT	CASSFQRGAGGELFF	few	TRBD2	TRBV12-3/TRBV12-4	TRBJ2-2
TGTGCCAGCATCTCGGTTTACAATGAGCAGTTCTTC	CASISVYNEQFF	NA	NA	TRBV6-5	TRBJ2-1
TGTGCTAGCAGCACTCAAGCGGGAGTCGAGACCCAGTACTTC	CASSTQAGVETQYF	NA	TRBD2	TRBV7-7	TRBJ2-5
TGTGCCAGCAGCTTAGTCCAAGGGACTCCCTACAATGAGCAGTTCTTC	CASSLVQGTPYNEQFF	NA	NA	TRBV7-6	TRBJ2-1
TGTGCCAGCAGTCGGGGACCTCCGGGGAACATTCAGTACTTC	CASSRGPPGNIQYF	medium-sized	NA	TRBV6-1	TRBJ2-4
TGTGCCAGCAGTTACGGAGCGGGCCGTCCCTACGAGCAGTACTTC	CASSYGAGRPYEQYF	few	NA	TRBV6-5	TRBJ2-7
TGTGCCAGCAGCTTAGTTAAGGGGGCTGGGAATGAGCAGTTCTTC	CASSLVKGAGNEQFF	medium-sized	TRBD1	TRBV11-2	TRBJ2-1
TGTGCCAGCAGCCTCGTCCACCAGGGCGACTATGGCTACACCTTC	CASSLVHQGDYGYTF	NA	NA	TRBV3-1	TRBJ1-2
TGTGCCAGCAGTGAAGCAACCCAGCGGGGGGCCACAGATACGCAGTATTTT	CASSEATQRGATDTQYF	once	TRBD2	TRBV2	TRBJ2-3
TGTGCCAGCAGCTTAGGACAAATAAGGAAAGAGACCCAGTACTTC	CASSLGQIRKETQYF	medium-sized	NA	TRBV7-9	TRBJ2-5
TGTGCCAGCAGCTTGTACAAGGGGCAGGGGGCTAACTATGGCTACACCTTC	CASSLYKGQGANYGYTF	NA	TRBD1	TRBV7-8	TRBJ1-2
TGTGCCAGCACCCAGCTAGCGGGGGCTAGCACAGATACGCAGTATTTT	CASTQLAGASTDTQYF	medium-sized	TRBD2	TRBV28	TRBJ2-3
TGTGCCAGCCTTCGTCCCACTGGGGCCAACGTCCTGACTTTC	CASLRPTGANVLTF	NA	NA	TRBV28	TRBJ2-6
TGCGCCAGCAGCCCCAGGGTTCCACTCTCCCTTATCTACGAGCAGTACTTC	CASSPRVPLSLIYEQYF	few	NA	TRBV4-3	TRBJ2-7
TGTGCCAGCAGCCATCCCAGAGGACTAGCGGGAGGGTATACGCAGTATTTT	CASSHPRGLAGGYTQYF	NA	TRBD2	TRBV28	TRBJ2-3
TGCGCCAGCGCTCGCGGACAGGGGTATAATGAGCAGTTCTTC	CASARGQGYNEQFF	many	TRBD1	TRBV5-1	TRBJ2-1
TGTGCCAGCAGTTGGGGAACTAGCGGGTTGGGGAGCAATGAGCAGTTCTTC	CASSWGTSGLGSNEQFF	many	TRBD2	TRBV27	TRBJ2-1
TGTGCCAGCAGCTTTGGGAGTGGGGGTGTCGGGCAAGAGACCCAGTACTTC	CASSFGSGGVGQETQYF	few	NA	TRBV5-6	TRBJ2-5
TGCGCCAGCAATGCACGAGGTGGAGAGACCCAGTACTTC	CASNARGGETQYF	NA	NA	TRBV10-1	TRBJ2-5
TGTGCCAGCAGTTGGACGGTTCTAGCCAAAAACATTCAGTTCTTC	CASSWTVLAKNIQFF	NA	NA	TRBV12-3/TRBV12-4	TRBJ2-1
TGTGCCAGCAGCCCGAGGGGGTGGCGGGGGAATAACAATGAGCAGTACTTC	CASSPRGWRGNNNEQYF	NA	NA	TRBV7-6	TRBJ2-7
TGTGCCAGCATGCCAGGGACAGGGCGCCACAATGAGCAGTTCTTC	CASMPGTGRHNEQFF	NA	TRBD1	TRBV7-2	TRBJ2-1
TGTGCCAGCAGCGCCGGACAGGGAGAGCAGTACTTC	CASSAGQGEQYF	NA	TRBD1	TRBV7-8	TRBJ2-7
TGTGCCAGCAGTCGAGATACTAACACAGACAATCGAAACACCATATATTTT	CASSRDTNTDNRNTIYF	NA	NA	TRBV6-2/TRBV6-3	TRBJ1-3
TGTGCCATCAGTGAGTCGGGGTCAAATCTCCTTAGCACTGAAGCTTTCTTT	CAISESGSNLLSTEAFF	NA	NA	TRBV10-3	TRBJ1-1
TGTGCCAGCTCCGTAGGTTGGGGCGAGCAGTACTTC	CASSVGWGEQYF	NA	NA	TRBV7-2	TRBJ2-7
TGTGCCAGCAGCTTAAGGGATTCTAGCGGGGGCGCCGTTTTGTTCTTC	CASSLRDSSGGAVLFF	NA	TRBD2	TRBV11-2	TRBJ2-1
TGTGCCAGCAGCTTAAGTGGTAGGGATCAGCCCCAGCATTTT	CASSLSGRDQPQHF	medium-sized	NA	TRBV7-9	TRBJ1-5
TGTGCCAGCAGCTTAGGGGGGGCCTCTAATGAAAAACTGTTTTTT	CASSLGGASNEKLFF	medium-sized	NA	TRBV7-8	TRBJ1-4
TGTGCCAGCGAGGAGGGGGGTTACGAGCAGTACTTC	CASEEGGYEQYF	NA	NA	TRBV28	TRBJ2-7
TGTGCCAGCAGCTTAGCTGACAATGAGCAGTTCTTC	CASSLADNEQFF	medium-sized	NA	TRBV11-3	TRBJ2-1
TGTGCCAGCAGTTACTCGGGAGTCTACGAGCAGTACTTC	CASSYSGVYEQYF	many	NA	TRBV6-6	TRBJ2-7
TGTGCCAGCAGATCCTCTACCCACTCCTACGAGCAGTACTTC	CASRSSTHSYEQYF	NA	NA	TRBV6-2/TRBV6-3	TRBJ2-7
TGTGCCAGCAGTCCCAGGGTAAGGTCCTACGAGCAGTACTTC	CASSPRVRSYEQYF	NA	NA	TRBV12-3/TRBV12-4	TRBJ2-7
TGTGCCAGCAGACGAACCGGGGGCCCCCAAGAGACCCAGTACTTC	CASRRTGGPQETQYF	NA	NA	TRBV12-3/TRBV12-4	TRBJ2-5
TGTGCTAGCAGCCCGACAGGGGGAGGAGAGACCCAGTACTTC	CASSPTGGGETQYF	NA	TRBD1	TRBV7-6	TRBJ2-5
TGTGCCAGCAGCACGCGACAGGGCCCAGATACGCAGTATTTT	CASSTRQGPDTQYF	NA	TRBD1	TRBV11-3	TRBJ2-3
TGTGCCAGCAGCTTAGCTGGAAACGGAGGAAATACGCAGTATTTT	CASSLAGNGGNTQYF	NA	NA	TRBV7-8	TRBJ2-3